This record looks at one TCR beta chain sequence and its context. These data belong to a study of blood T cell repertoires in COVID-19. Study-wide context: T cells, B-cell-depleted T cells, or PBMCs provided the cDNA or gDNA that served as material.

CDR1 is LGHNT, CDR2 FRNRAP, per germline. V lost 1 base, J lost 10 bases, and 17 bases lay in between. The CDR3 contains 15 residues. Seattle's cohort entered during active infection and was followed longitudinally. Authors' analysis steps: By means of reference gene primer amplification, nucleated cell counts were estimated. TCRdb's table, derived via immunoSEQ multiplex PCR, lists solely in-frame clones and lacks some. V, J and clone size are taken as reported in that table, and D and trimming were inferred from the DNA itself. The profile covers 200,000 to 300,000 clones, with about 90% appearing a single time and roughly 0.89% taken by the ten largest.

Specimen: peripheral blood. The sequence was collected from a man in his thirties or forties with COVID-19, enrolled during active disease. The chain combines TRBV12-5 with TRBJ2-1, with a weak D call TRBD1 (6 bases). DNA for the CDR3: TGTGCTAGTGGTTTGGCAACATCCTGGGGACACGAGCAGTTCTTC. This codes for CASGLATSWGHEQFF.